Listed here are 14 T cell receptor beta chains from one sample, sequenced in a study of cytomegalovirus exposure and HLA in healthy donors. The PCR was carried out with 60 Vbeta primers and 13 Jbeta primers. The protocol was immunoSEQ multiplex PCR, while the TCRdb copy is restricted to in-frame clones and leaves out a portion. The table shows 130,000 or so clones, with about 77% occurring only once. The sequencing input was PBMCs. All receptors come from a female donor in good health and CMV-seronegative.

This clone was seen once. This chain connects TRBV27 to TRBJ1-6; 9 bases are a match to TRBD1. Unmatched junction bases numbered 12, after V lost 5 bases and J lost 10 bases. The germline V gene encodes CDR1 MNHEY and CDR2 SMNVEV (reference sequence). The CDR3 spans 16 residues. Here the CDR3 DNA reads TGTGCCAGCAGTCCTACTTTGGGACAGGGCCTCTCACCCCTCCACTTT. Its translation: CASSPTLGQGLSPLHF.

The chain combines TRBV19 with TRBJ1-2, with 8 positions matching TRBD1. Trimming at V came to 1 base and at J to 7 bases, leaving 5 bases not matched to a gene. CDR1 is LNHDA, CDR2 SQIVND, per germline (reference sequence). This CDR3 has 14 residues. CDR3 DNA: TGTGCCAGTAGTATAGCGCAGGGGGCATCTGGCTACACCTTC. It is translated as CASSIAQGASGYTF.

The chain employs TRBV5-4 and TRBJ2-7; 8 nucleotides align to TRBD2. The CDR3 spans 14 residues. The germline V gene encodes CDR1 SGHNT and CDR2 YYREEE (reference sequence). V trimming: 1 base; J trimming: 4 bases; junction bases outside the gene matches: 4. The CDR3 spells CASSLRGGAYEQYF. DNA of the CDR3: TGTGCCAGCAGCTTGCGGGGGGGGGCATACGAGCAGTACTTC.

The rearrangement joins TRBV2 to TRBJ2-2; TRBD2 matches at 11 bases. In germline, CDR1 is SNHLY, CDR2 FYNNEI. With 5 bases clipped from V and 8 bases from J, the junction kept 10 bases outside the gene matches. The CDR3 extends over 16 amino acids. The CDR3 is CASSSGRPSGRGELFF. The CDR3 DNA follows: TGTGCCAGCAGTAGTGGCCGGCCTAGCGGGAGGGGGGAGCTGTTTTTT.

This clone was picked up a small number of times. The DNA of the CDR3 is TGTGCCAGCAGTTACGATCAGGGGTGGCAGGGAGCTTTCTTT. It is translated as CASSYDQGWQGAFF. The genes are TRBV6-5 and TRBJ1-1; a weak D match, TRBD1 (6 bases). The V gene lost 2 bases and the J gene lost 10 bases, with 17 bases spanning the gap. CDR1 and CDR2 (germline): MNHEY, SVGAGI. This CDR3 has 14 residues.

For the CDR3, the DNA is TGTGCCAGCAGTTACTTGAACCGGAGAGAAGGAAACACCATATATTTT. Amino acid sequence: CASSYLNRREGNTIYF. The genes are TRBV27 and TRBJ1-3, with D uncertain. From germline, CDR1 is MNHEY and CDR2 SMNVEV (reference sequence). This CDR3 has 16 residues. Between the trimmed V and J ends, which lost 4 bases and 4 bases, there was a span of 17 bases.

This sequence joins TRBV18 and TRBJ1-6; tentative D call: TRBD1 (6 bases). CDR3 size: 13 residues. The V and J ends lost 3 bases and 10 bases respectively, with 10 bases between them. CDR1 and CDR2 (germline): KGHSH, LQKENI. DNA of the CDR3: TGTGCCAGCTCACCCTCAGGGGAGTCACCCCTCCACTTT. It codes for CASSPSGESPLHF.

The V gene is TRBV13, the J gene TRBJ1-1, with D unclear. V lost 6 bases, J lost 5 bases, and 10 bases lay in between. This CDR3 comprises 12 residues. Germline CDR1 reads PRHDT; CDR2 reads FYEKMQ (reference sequence). CDR3 sequence (DNA): TGTGCCAGCAGTCACCCACGGACTGAAGCTTTCTTT. Protein product: CASSHPRTEAFF.

The rearrangement uses TRBV29-1 and TRBJ2-3; D remains unclear. From germline, CDR1 is SQVTM and CDR2 ANQGSEA. There are 10 residues in the CDR3. V shed 4 bases and J shed 5 bases, with 4 bases lying between them. The CDR3 region is CSVGGDTQYF. The DNA of the CDR3 is TGCAGCGTTGGAGGAGATACGCAGTATTTT.

This chain joins TRBV11-2 and TRBJ1-1; no definite D call. Germline CDR1 SGHAT, CDR2 FQNNGV. V lost 2 bases to trimming and J lost 3 bases, with 10 bases between them. CDR3 length: 14 residues. The CDR3 region is CASSLYGEDTEAFF. In DNA form, the CDR3 reads TGTGCCAGCAGCTTATATGGGGAGGACACTGAAGCTTTCTTT.

This clone was seen only a few times. J is TRBJ1-2 and V is TRBV15, with D possibly matching TRBD1 (6 bases). With 0 bases removed from V and 0 bases from J, the gap between germline ends came to 11 bases. Per germline, CDR1 LNHNV and CDR2 YYDKDF (reference sequence). The CDR3 is 16 amino acids. As DNA, the CDR3 is TGTGCCACCAGCAGAGATACAGGGAATGCTAACTATGGCTACACCTTC. This sequence encodes CATSRDTGNANYGYTF.

The rearrangement links TRBV19 to TRBJ1-5; 7 positions agree with TRBD1. V shed 5 bases and J 9 bases; nucleotides not matched to a gene: 16. CDR1 LNHDA and CDR2 SQIVND come from the germline V gene (reference sequence). The length of the CDR3 is 16 residues. Written as DNA, the CDR3 is TGTGCCAGTAGTGCCCTTGGAGGGGACAGAACTCGGCCCCAGCATTTT. Protein: CASSALGGDRTRPQHF. Variable domain in full (rest from reference TRBV19 and TRBJ1-5): DGGITQSPKYLFRKEGQNVTLSCEQNLNHDAMYWYRQDPGQGLRLIYYSQIVNDFQKGDIAEGYSVSREKKESFPLTVTSAQKNPTAFYLCASSALGGDRTRPQHFGDGTRLSIL.

The chain joins TRBV6-5 to TRBJ2-3, with 10 bases aligning to TRBD2. Germline V gene sequence: CDR1 MNHEY, CDR2 SVGAGI. Losses at the gene ends were 6 bases for V and 2 bases for J; bases not matched to a gene: 2. The CDR3 runs 14 residues. The CDR3 DNA is TGTGCCAGCAGGCTAGCGGGAGACACAGATACGCAGTATTTT. Protein sequence: CASRLAGDTDTQYF.

The chain is built from TRBV18 and TRBJ1-5, with D unresolved. V was pared by 2 bases and J by 1 base, with 6 bases between. CDR3 length equals 14 residues. Germline CDR1 KGHSH, CDR2 LQKENI. CDR3 amino acids: CASSPARSNQPQHF. DNA for the CDR3: TGTGCCAGCTCACCAGCCAGGAGCAATCAGCCCCAGCATTTT. Together with reference TRBV18 and TRBJ1-5, the CDR3 gives the full variable domain: NAGVMQNPRHLVRRRGQEARLRCSPMKGHSHVYWYRQLPEEGLKFMVYLQKENIIDESGMPKERFSAEFPKEGPSILRIQQVVRGDSAAYFCASSPARSNQPQHFGDGTRLSIL.